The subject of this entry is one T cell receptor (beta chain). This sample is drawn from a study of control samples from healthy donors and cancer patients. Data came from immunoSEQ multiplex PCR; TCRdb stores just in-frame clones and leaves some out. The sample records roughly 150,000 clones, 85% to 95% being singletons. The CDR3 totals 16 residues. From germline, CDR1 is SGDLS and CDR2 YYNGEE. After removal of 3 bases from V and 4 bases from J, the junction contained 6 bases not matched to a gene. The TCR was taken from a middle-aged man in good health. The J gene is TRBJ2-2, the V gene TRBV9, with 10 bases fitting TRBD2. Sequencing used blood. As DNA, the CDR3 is TGTGCCAGCAGCGCCTATCGACTAGCGGGCACCGGGGAGCTGTTTTTT. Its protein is CASSAYRLAGTGELFF.